These 21 T cell receptor beta chains were sequenced from one sample in a study of T cell responses to AZD1222 COVID-19 vaccine (dated by TCRdb to the early 2020s). The time point label for this specimen denotes: about 28 days (+/-7) after the second vaccine dose. The treatment or condition label, as the study defines it: meningococcal conjugate vaccine given as trial control. The receptor library was made with the immunoSEQ multiplex PCR assay. In its TCRdb copy, this immuneACCESS table keeps in-frame sequences only and misses some clones. Where compared with another copy, unresolved V genes explain less than half of these, and the others have no known cause. This sample is represented by roughly 180,000 clones; roughly 91% of them were singletons. Jointly, the top ten make up about 1% of the sample. Sample: peripheral blood, taken 28 days after the second dose of the MenACWY control vaccine. The receptor set was obtained from an adult who received the MenACWY meningococcal vaccine as a control.

This chain links TRBV25-1 with TRBJ1-2; D may be TRBD1 (6 bases). The V end was cut by 1 base, the J end by 8 bases, with 14 bases between. The CDR3 totals 14 residues. Germline values: CDR1 MGHDK, CDR2 SYGVNS. Here the CDR3 reads CASSELGGARGYTF. In DNA form, the CDR3 reads TGTGCCAGCAGTGAATTAGGGGGGGCGCGGGGCTACACCTTC.

The CDR3 region is CATSDSQGGRYTF. For the CDR3, the DNA is TGTGCCACCAGTGATTCACAGGGAGGACGCTACACCTTC. The chain couples TRBV24-1 to TRBJ1-2, with a tentative D call TRBD1 (6 bases). The CDR3 extends over 13 amino acids. Germline V gene sequence: CDR1 KGHDR, CDR2 SFDVKD. Deletions cut 2 bases from V and 9 bases from J, with 12 bases between.

The chain employs TRBV4-1 and TRBJ1-1, with no clear D. CDR3 size: 13 residues. V was clipped by 4 bases and J by 5 bases, with 11 bases between them. Germline CDR1 MGHRA, CDR2 YSYEKL. The CDR3 loop reads CASSLQLSTEAFF. Here the CDR3 DNA reads TGCGCCAGCAGCCTACAGCTGAGTACTGAAGCTTTCTTT.

The rearrangement links TRBV5-8 to TRBJ2-2; TRBD2 is a possible D gene (6 bases). Germline V gives CDR1 SGHTS, CDR2 YDEGEE. The CDR3 runs 16 residues. V was trimmed by 0 bases and J by 7 bases, leaving 16 bases between them. The CDR3 sequence: CASSLVRAGYSGELFF. CDR3 DNA: TGTGCCAGCAGCTTGGTCCGCGCGGGGTACAGCGGGGAGCTGTTTTTT.

The chain recombines TRBV9 with TRBJ2-1, with D perhaps matching TRBD2 (6 bases). CDR3 length: 14 amino acids. V was trimmed by 5 bases and J by 2 bases, leaving 11 bases between them. Germline V gene data show CDR1 as SGDLS and CDR2 as YYNGEE. This chain's CDR3 is CASSPGGTYNEQFF. In DNA, the CDR3 is TGTGCCAGCAGTCCCGGGGGAACCTACAATGAGCAGTTCTTC.

This rearrangement joins TRBV5-1 to TRBJ1-1; tentatively, D is TRBD1 (5 bases). Germline CDR1 is SGHRS and CDR2 is YFSETQ. The V end was cut by 4 bases, the J end by 5 bases, with 15 bases between. The length of the CDR3 is 14 residues. CDR3 DNA: TGCGCCAGCAGCCCCGCCGGGGCGAATACTGAAGCTTTCTTT. Translated, it gives CASSPAGANTEAFF.

The V gene is TRBV3-1 (or the pseudogene TRBV3-2), the J gene TRBJ1-1; a possible D gene is TRBD1 (6 bases). The CDR3 is 12 amino acids. Trimming stripped 4 bases from V and 7 bases from J, with 10 bases between. Germline V gene lookup returns CDR1 LGHDT and CDR2 YNNKEL (reference sequence). CDR3 in amino acids: CASSPRGGEAFF. CDR3 bases: TGTGCCAGCAGCCCTCGAGGGGGTGAAGCTTTCTTT.

This chain uses TRBV2 with TRBJ1-6, with 8 nucleotides matching TRBD1. Trimming at V came to 5 bases and at J to 7 bases, leaving 4 bases not matched to a gene. CDR1 and CDR2 from the germline V gene are SNHLY and FYNNEI. The CDR3 contains 14 residues. The CDR3 here is CASSTRTGNSPLHF. The DNA for the CDR3 is TGTGCCAGCAGTACAAGGACAGGGAATTCACCCCTCCACTTT.

CDR3 amino acids: CASRTSGTDPGTQYF. CDR3 nucleotide sequence: TGTGCCAGCAGGACATCCGGGACGGACCCAGGGACCCAGTACTTC. The gene calls are TRBV14 and TRBJ2-5, with D perhaps given as TRBD1 or TRBD2 (5 bases each). This CDR3 contains 15 residues. V gave up 6 bases and J gave up 7 bases, with 21 bases separating them. Germline-derived CDR1 and CDR2 are SGHDN and FVKESK. Full variable domain (missing parts from reference TRBV14 and TRBJ2-5): EAGVTQFPSHSVIEKGQTVTLRCDPISGHDNLYWYRRVMGKEIKFLLHFVKESKQDESGMPNNRFLAERTGGTYSTLKVQPAELEDSGVYFCASRTSGTDPGTQYFGPGTRLLVL.

The genes are TRBV25-1 and TRBJ1-4; no clear D. Germline V lookup: CDR1 MGHDK, CDR2 SYGVNS. This CDR3 spans 15 amino acids. Trimming removed 2 bases from V and 2 bases from J, with 9 bases in between. The CDR3 is CASSEVGRTNEKLFF. The CDR3 nucleotides read TGTGCCAGCAGTGAAGTCGGGCGGACTAATGAAAAACTGTTTTTT.

This clone was observed once. The chain joins TRBV5-6 to TRBJ1-2, with 7 bases that match TRBD1. Germline assignment: CDR1 SGHDT and CDR2 YYEEEE. The CDR3 is made up of 17 amino acids. V was pared by 3 bases and J by 4 bases, with 15 bases of the junction left unmatched. The CDR3 loop reads CASSWPGTARVPYGYTF. The CDR3 region has the DNA TGTGCCAGCAGCTGGCCAGGGACAGCGCGAGTTCCCTATGGCTACACCTTC.

This clone was picked up one time. The chain has TRBV5-1 and TRBJ2-1; D ambiguous. This CDR3 comprises 15 residues. The germline gives CDR1 SGHRS, CDR2 YFSETQ. Trimming stripped 0 bases from V and 3 bases from J, with 10 bases between. The CDR3 here is CASSLGTGNYNEQFF. DNA for the CDR3: TGCGCCAGCAGCTTGGGGACGGGCAACTACAATGAGCAGTTCTTC.

This chain joins TRBV9 and TRBJ2-5; TRBD1 aligns across 8 bases. Trimming at V came to 0 bases and at J to 3 bases, leaving 4 bases not matched to a gene. The CDR3 is 15 amino acids. The V gene's germline CDR1 is SGDLS and CDR2 YYNGEE. The CDR3 spells CASSVAPDREETQYF. CDR3 bases: TGTGCCAGCAGCGTAGCCCCGGACAGGGAAGAGACCCAGTACTTC.

The rearrangement joins TRBV9 to TRBJ2-2; a weak D match, TRBD1 (5 bases). The CDR3 is 14 residues long. Germline V lookup: CDR1 SGDLS, CDR2 YYNGEE. Trimming left V 4 bases short and J 6 bases short, with 13 bases between. CDR3 in DNA: TGTGCCAGCAGCTCTTCTATAGGGGCCGGGGAGCTGTTTTTT. As protein: CASSSSIGAGELFF. Full variable domain (remainder filled in from reference TRBV9 and TRBJ2-2): DSGVTQTPKHLITATGQRVTLRCSPRSGDLSVYWYQQSLDQGLQFLIQYYNGEERAKGNILERFSAQQFPDLHSELNLSSLELGDSALYFCASSSSIGAGELFFGEGSRLTVL.

This clone was picked up one time. J is TRBJ1-1 and V is TRBV5-1; D unclear. CDR1 and CDR2 (germline): SGHRS, YFSETQ. The V and J ends lost 0 bases and 7 bases respectively, with 13 bases between them. The CDR3 contains 14 residues. CDR3 sequence: CASSLAPNGGEAFF. In DNA form, the CDR3 reads TGCGCCAGCAGCTTGGCGCCGAACGGTGGTGAAGCTTTCTTT.

V gene TRBV30 combines with J gene TRBJ2-2; no clear D gene. The V end lost 4 bases, the J end lost 6 bases, and 15 bases lay between the germline ends. Germline V gene sequence: CDR1 GTSNPN, CDR2 SVGIG (reference sequence). This CDR3 comprises 14 residues. The CDR3 is CAWNRVGFSGELFF. The CDR3 nucleotides are TGTGCCTGGAATCGGGTGGGTTTTTCCGGGGAGCTGTTTTTT.

The chain employs TRBV7-6 and TRBJ2-7; TRBD2 aligns across 10 bases. The trim removed 8 bases at V and 7 bases at J, leaving 8 bases unmatched. This CDR3 has 13 residues. Germline lookup yields CDR1 SGHVS and CDR2 FNYEAQ. In DNA form, the CDR3 reads TGTGCCAGCCAAAGCGGGGGGGCCGTTGAGCAGTACTTC. It translates to CASQSGGAVEQYF.

The chain employs TRBV6-6 and TRBJ2-4, with 10 bases matching TRBD1. With V trimmed by 5 bases and J by 1 base, 11 bases remained unmatched. This CDR3 region has 18 residues. Germline V gene sequence: CDR1 MNHNY, CDR2 SVGAGI (reference sequence). CDR3 sequence (DNA): TGTGCCAGCAGTCCCTGGACAGGGGGTACGTTGGCCAAAAACATTCAGTACTTC. Protein: CASSPWTGGTLAKNIQYF.

The chain uses TRBV28 and TRBJ1-1; D is ambiguous. Looked up from germline, CDR1 is MDHEN and CDR2 is SYDVKM. Trimming removed 1 base at V and 4 bases at J, with 7 bases between. This CDR3 comprises 13 residues. The CDR3 DNA sequence: TGTGCCAGCAGTTTATTTATGTCCACTGAAGCTTTCTTT. It codes for CASSLFMSTEAFF.

The V call is TRBV3-1 (or the pseudogene TRBV3-2), the J call TRBJ2-5; TRBD2 agrees at 10 bases. Germline CDR1 and CDR2: LGHDT and YNNKEL (reference sequence). This CDR3 is built from 18 residues. The junction had 11 bases not matched to a gene; V was cut back by 3 bases and J by 1 base. The CDR3 sequence is CASSQGERLAGFQETQYF. The CDR3 nucleotides read TGTGCCAGCAGCCAGGGCGAGCGACTAGCGGGCTTCCAAGAGACCCAGTACTTC.

The chain couples TRBV10-1 to TRBJ1-1; D gene ambiguous. The germline gives CDR1 WNHNN, CDR2 SYGVQD (reference sequence). This CDR3 region has 14 residues. V lost 3 bases and J lost 3, with 11 bases in between. The CDR3 spells CASSDGPGYTEAFF. For the CDR3, the DNA is TGCGCCAGCAGTGACGGGCCTGGGTACACTGAAGCTTTCTTT.